Sequencing of this T cell receptor beta chain was carried out in a study of T cell responses to AZD1222 COVID-19 vaccine. Overall study results and limits: The donor cohort was predominantly white British with a female majority, and clonal diversity may have been underestimated. Without day 14 samples, only post-peak T cell repertoires were studied. Spike regions recognized by vaccine-associated CD4 TCRs spanned the protein, led by 160-218 and 743-854. Variant regions that are unmutated are reportedly the target of nearly half of spike-specific TCRs.

Assay used: immunoSEQ multiplex PCR; TCRdb lists only in-frame clones, some missing. This sample has about 160,000 clones; approximately 88% occur once, and the top ten carry approximately 4.3%. The CDR3 consists of 13 residues. Trimming left V 6 bases short and J 4 bases short, with 12 bases between. CDR1 is LGHNT and CDR2 is FRNRAP in the germline V gene. To note about this clone: The antigen remains undetermined.

The input for sequencing was peripheral blood, taken 28 days after the second AZD1222 dose. This chain joins TRBV12-5 and TRBJ1-1; D call uncertain. The receptor was derived from an adult who received the AZD1222 COVID-19 vaccine. The CDR3 sequence: CASGMGPFTEAFF. In DNA form, the CDR3 reads TGTGCTAGTGGAATGGGCCCCTTCACTGAAGCTTTCTTT.